Each of the 13 T cell receptor beta chains below was sequenced from the same sample in a study of shared clonotypes between healthy human individuals. TCRdb's copy holds only in-frame clones and misses some; the assay was immunoSEQ multiplex PCR. The sample carries 1.6 million or so clones, approximately 98.5% recorded once. Sequencing was done on a sample of naive CD4+ T cells sorted from blood. Subset in this sample: CD45RA+ positively selected. These receptors originate from a man aged 25 to 40 in good health.

This sequence joins TRBV6-4 and TRBJ2-1; maybe TRBD2 (6 bases). CDR3 length: 13 amino acids. V lost 8 bases to trimming and J lost 4 bases, with 12 bases between them. Germline V gene sequence: CDR1 MRHNA, CDR2 SNTAGT. The CDR3 nucleotides read TGTGCCAGCCGGGACTCCTCATACAATGAGCAGTTCTTC. Translation gives CASRDSSYNEQFF.

V gene TRBV10-3 combines with J gene TRBJ1-4; D not resolved. Trimming pared 2 bases from V and 5 bases from J, leaving 15 bases between. CDR1 is ENHRY, CDR2 SYGVKD, per germline. The CDR3 is 16 amino acids. The DNA of the CDR3 is TGTGCCATCAGTGAGGGGTTGTCGACGGGGAATGAAAAACTGTTTTTT. It is translated as CAISEGLSTGNEKLFF.

The rearrangement links TRBV19 to TRBJ2-1; maybe TRBD1 (6 bases). The CDR3 covers 14 residues. Trimming cost V 4 bases and J 6 bases, with 13 bases left between them. CDR1 is LNHDA, CDR2 SQIVND, per germline (reference sequence). In nucleotides, the CDR3 is TGTGCCAGTAGTAAGGGGGTCTATGTCAATGAGCAGTTCTTC. Translation: CASSKGVYVNEQFF.

The rearrangement joins TRBV11-2 to TRBJ2-6, with 8 bases matching TRBD1. Germline trimming cut 1 base from V and 2 bases from J; bases unmatched to any gene: 7. Germline CDR1 SGHAT, CDR2 FQNNGV. CDR3 length equals 18 residues. In DNA form, the CDR3 reads TGTGCCAGCAGCTTAGTTCAAGGACAGGGAACTGGGGCCAACGTCCTGACTTTC. Its translation is CASSLVQGQGTGANVLTF. Variable domain in full (rest from reference TRBV11-2 and TRBJ2-6): EAGVAQSPRYKIIEKRQSVAFWCNPISGHATLYWYQQILGQGPKLLIQFQNNGVVDDSQLPKDRFSAERLKGVDSTLKIQPAKLEDSAVYLCASSLVQGQGTGANVLTFGAGSRLTVL.

The rearrangement uses TRBV28 and TRBJ1-1; TRBD1 aligns across 7 bases. The V segment lost 6 bases and the J segment 1 base; nucleotides outside the gene matches: 5. CDR1 MDHEN and CDR2 SYDVKM come from the germline V gene. The CDR3 covers 14 residues. The CDR3, as DNA: TGTGCCAGCAGACCCGGGACAGAGAACACTGAAGCTTTCTTT. This encodes CASRPGTENTEAFF.

The rearrangement links TRBV30 to TRBJ1-4, with D hard to call. CDR3 length equals 16 residues. Germline V gene data show CDR1 as GTSNPN and CDR2 as SVGIG (reference sequence). V was pared by 5 bases and J by 6 bases, with 22 bases between. The CDR3 region is CAWGRNHVRRDEKLFF. DNA for the CDR3: TGTGCCTGGGGACGGAACCACGTCCGACGGGATGAAAAACTGTTTTTT.

The chain combines TRBV10-3 with TRBJ1-5; 7 bases match TRBD1. Looked up from germline, CDR1 is ENHRY and CDR2 is SYGVKD. V shed 6 bases and J 5 bases; nucleotides not matched to a gene: 7. The CDR3 runs 14 residues. CDR3 DNA sequence: TGTGCCATCAGCCCACAGGGGTACGATCAGCCCCAGCATTTT. Amino acid sequence: CAISPQGYDQPQHF.

The V call is TRBV27, the J call TRBJ2-2, with D possibly being TRBD1 (6 bases). From germline, CDR1 is MNHEY and CDR2 SMNVEV (reference sequence). V lost 4 bases to trimming and J lost 4 bases, with 7 bases between them. CDR3 length: 13 residues. CDR3 DNA sequence: TGTGCCAGCAGTTCAGGGGTCACCGGGGAGCTGTTTTTT. Translating it yields CASSSGVTGELFF.

This clone was seen a single time. The gene calls are TRBV28 and TRBJ2-7; the match to TRBD2 covers 7 bases. The length of the CDR3 is 15 residues. The germline CDR1 and CDR2 sequences are MDHEN and SYDVKM. V trimming: 6 bases; J trimming: 6 bases; junction bases outside the gene matches: 14. The CDR3 protein is CASSRGAAGVSEQYF. The CDR3 DNA is TGTGCCAGCAGCCGAGGGGCTGCGGGAGTTTCCGAGCAGTACTTC.

The chain recombines TRBV13 with TRBJ1-5; 7 bases map to TRBD1. This CDR3 region has 14 residues. Trimming at V came to 5 bases and at J to 3 bases, leaving 4 bases not matched to a gene. Per the germline V gene, CDR1 is PRHDT and CDR2 is FYEKMQ (reference sequence). CDR3 DNA sequence: TGTGCCAGCAGCGTCGGGACAGTCAATCAGCCCCAGCATTTT. Encoded protein: CASSVGTVNQPQHF.

V usage is TRBV5-4 and J usage is TRBJ2-1; TRBD2 agrees at 11 bases. The V segment lost 1 base and the J segment 8 bases; nucleotides outside the gene matches: 2. This CDR3 has 14 amino acids. Looked up from germline, CDR1 is SGHNT and CDR2 is YYREEE (reference sequence). In nucleotides, the CDR3 is TGTGCCAGCAGCTTGACTAGCGGGAGCTATGAGCAGTTCTTC. Amino acids: CASSLTSGSYEQFF.

The gene calls are TRBV2 and TRBJ2-7; the D is unclear. The ends were cut back, 1 base at V and 1 base at J, with 5 bases in the middle. Per the germline V gene, CDR1 is SNHLY and CDR2 is FYNNEI. The CDR3 covers 13 residues. CDR3 nucleotides: TGTGCCAGCAGTGAAGTACATTCCTACGAGCAGTACTTC. Translation gives CASSEVHSYEQYF.

The V gene is TRBV5-1, the J gene TRBJ1-1, with D unclear. The CDR3 consists of 14 residues. Trimming took off 7 bases at V and 0 bases at J, with 13 bases between the two ends. In germline, CDR1 is SGHRS, CDR2 YFSETQ. The CDR3 region has the DNA TGCGCCAGCCAAGATGGGATGTTGAACACTGAAGCTTTCTTT. This encodes CASQDGMLNTEAFF.